Shown below are 18 T cell receptor beta chains from a single sample sequenced in a study of blood T cell dynamics during melanoma immunotherapy. The time point denotes: pre-treatment baseline. Profiled with immunoSEQ multiplex PCR; TCRdb holds only in-frame clones, not every one. The sample lists about 22,000 clones; just under 90% were seen once. Here the sequenced sample was blood, taken from a patient treated with checkpoint blockade. Receptor source: a human donor with melanoma.

The chain links TRBV2 to TRBJ1-6; D unclear. Trimming pared 4 bases from V and 8 bases from J, leaving 12 bases between. The CDR3 is 14 amino acids. Germline V gene sequence: CDR1 SNHLY, CDR2 FYNNEI. CDR3 residues: CASSVWSPDSPLHF. Here the CDR3 DNA reads TGTGCCAGCAGTGTATGGTCCCCCGATTCACCCCTCCACTTT.

The V and J genes are TRBV5-1 and TRBJ1-1; TRBD1 might be the D (5 bases). Germline V gives CDR1 SGHRS, CDR2 YFSETQ. The length of the CDR3 is 14 residues. Trimming removed 1 base from V and 0 bases from J, with 7 bases in between. For the CDR3, the DNA is TGCGCCAGCAGCTTGTCAGGGATGAACACTGAAGCTTTCTTT. Protein product: CASSLSGMNTEAFF.

The chain employs TRBV5-8 and TRBJ2-3; possible D gene TRBD1, 6 bases. There are 16 residues in the CDR3. V lost 4 bases to trimming and J lost 0 bases, with 15 bases between them. Germline loops: CDR1 SGHTS, CDR2 YDEGEE. The CDR3 region is CASSPGQKISTDTQYF. Written as DNA, the CDR3 is TGTGCCAGCAGCCCCGGACAGAAAATAAGCACAGATACGCAGTATTTT.

The chain couples TRBV7-8 to TRBJ1-1, with D perhaps TRBD1 (5 bases). CDR1 and CDR2 from the germline V gene are SGHVS and FQNEAQ. This CDR3 has 13 amino acids. The V end was cut by 1 base, the J end by 3 bases, with 6 bases between. The CDR3 region has the DNA TGTGCCAGCAGCTTAGGACAGTACACTGAAGCTTTCTTT. It is translated as CASSLGQYTEAFF.

The chain couples TRBV15 to TRBJ2-1; 10 positions agree with TRBD1. The J segment lost 9 bases and the V segment lost 0 bases, leaving 8 bases of the junction unmatched. The CDR3 is 16 residues long. CDR1 LNHNV and CDR2 YYDKDF come from the germline V gene (reference sequence). The CDR3 bases are TGTGCCACCAGCAGAGACCCGGGACAGGGGAAGGGTGAGCAGTTCTTC. Translated: CATSRDPGQGKGEQFF.

The rearrangement joins TRBV23-1 to TRBJ1-4; D is unresolved. TRBV23-1 carries the ORF label, with uncertain function. Trimming took off 1 base at V and 15 bases at J, with 18 bases between the two ends. The CDR3 has 14 amino acids. The CDR3 DNA sequence: TGCGCCAGCAGTCAATACAGTCACTCACGGGGATTGTTTTTT. This encodes CASSQYSHSRGLFF.

The chain is built from TRBV30 and TRBJ2-5, with 7 bases identical to TRBD2. Matching the DNA end better, TRBJ2-7 makes the J call doubtful. CDR1 GTSNPN and CDR2 SVGIG come from the germline V gene (reference sequence). The CDR3 is 14 residues long. The CDR3 loop is CAWEVFGGSYEQYF. CDR3 nucleotide sequence: TGTGCCTGGGAGGTATTCGGGGGGTCCTACGAGCAGTACTTC.

V usage is TRBV19 and J usage is TRBJ2-5; 10 positions match TRBD1. This CDR3 is built from 14 residues. Trimming took 5 bases from V and 5 from J; bases not matched to a gene: 5. Germline lookup yields CDR1 LNHDA and CDR2 SQIVND (reference sequence). CDR3 sequence reads: CASSGQGGWETQYF. In DNA, the CDR3 is TGTGCCAGTAGTGGACAGGGGGGATGGGAGACCCAGTACTTC.

This clone showed up just a few times. The V call is TRBV9, the J call TRBJ2-7; D is perhaps TRBD1 or TRBD2 (5 bases each). The germline gives CDR1 SGDLS, CDR2 YYNGEE. The CDR3 is 11 amino acids. The V end lost 3 bases, the J end lost 8 bases, and 9 bases lay between the germline ends. CDR3 sequence reads: CASSGGRKQYF. The CDR3 region has the DNA TGTGCCAGCAGCGGGGGACGGAAGCAGTACTTC. The whole variable domain, remainder taken from reference TRBV9 and TRBJ2-7, is DSGVTQTPKHLITATGQRVTLRCSPRSGDLSVYWYQQSLDQGLQFLIQYYNGEERAKGNILERFSAQQFPDLHSELNLSSLELGDSALYFCASSGGRKQYFGPGTRLTVT.

The chain links TRBV4-1 to TRBJ2-7; D may be TRBD1 (8 bases). The CDR3 is made up of 15 amino acids. Germline lookup yields CDR1 MGHRA and CDR2 YSYEKL. The ends were cut back, 0 bases at V and 5 bases at J, with 14 bases in the middle. CDR3 in DNA: TGCGCCAGCAGCCAAGATCGCACAGGGGGGGACGAGCAGTACTTC. Encoded protein: CASSQDRTGGDEQYF.

The genes are TRBV2 and TRBJ1-4; perhaps TRBD1 as D (5 bases). CDR1 SNHLY and CDR2 FYNNEI come from the germline V gene. This CDR3 comprises 14 residues. Trimming stripped 6 bases from V and 2 bases from J, with 10 bases between. The CDR3 sequence is CASRLQATNEKLFF. The CDR3 DNA is TGTGCCAGCAGACTACAGGCGACTAATGAAAAACTGTTTTTT.

V is TRBV5-1 and J is TRBJ1-2; 8 nucleotides agree with TRBD1. This CDR3 has 14 residues. The junction had 3 bases not matched to a gene; V was cut back by 0 bases and J by 5 bases. CDR1 is SGHRS and CDR2 is YFSETQ in the germline V gene. The CDR3 region is CASSLGDRGYGYTF. The CDR3 DNA sequence: TGCGCCAGCAGCTTGGGTGACAGGGGATATGGCTACACCTTC.

This clone has just one count. The rearrangement uses TRBV19 and TRBJ1-5, with D hard to call. V lost 3 bases, J lost 1 base, and 13 bases lay in between. The CDR3 extends over 16 amino acids. Germline V CDR1 and CDR2: LNHDA, SQIVND (reference sequence). The CDR3 loop reads CASSIYGSLSNQPQHF. DNA of the CDR3: TGTGCCAGTAGTATCTATGGTTCTCTAAGCAATCAGCCCCAGCATTTT.

The chain is built from TRBV20-1 and TRBJ2-1, with 15 nucleotides matching TRBD2. The CDR3 is 11 amino acids. CDR1 DFQATT and CDR2 SNEGSKA come from the germline V gene (reference sequence). Trimming took 7 bases from V and 13 from J; bases not matched to a gene: 2. The CDR3 nucleotides are TGCAGTGAGGGACTAGCGGGGGGCCAGTTCTTC. Its translation: CSEGLAGGQFF.

This rearrangement joins TRBV19 to TRBJ1-3, with D possibly being TRBD1 (6 bases). The V gene lost 6 bases and the J gene lost 0 bases, with 15 bases spanning the gap. Germline V gene data show CDR1 as LNHDA and CDR2 as SQIVND (reference sequence). CDR3 length equals 16 residues. The DNA for the CDR3 is TGTGCCAGTAGGCCCGTACAGGGTATCTCTGGAAACACCATATATTTT. This sequence encodes CASRPVQGISGNTIYF.

The rearrangement uses TRBV7-3 and TRBJ2-5; D possibly uses TRBD1 or TRBD2 (6 bases each). V was pared by 5 bases and J by 4 bases, with 17 bases between. This CDR3 is built from 15 residues. Per the germline V gene, CDR1 is SGHTA and CDR2 is FQGTGA. The CDR3, as DNA: TGTGCCAGCAGCCTTCTAGGGGGGAACGGAGAGACCCAGTACTTC. Amino acid sequence: CASSLLGGNGETQYF.

The chain recombines TRBV28 with TRBJ2-6; 8 bases line up with TRBD1. The length of the CDR3 is 18 residues. Trimming removed 1 base from V and 0 bases from J; junction bases left unmatched: 5. Germline lookup yields CDR1 MDHEN and CDR2 SYDVKM. The chain's CDR3 is CASSLLIGTGSGANVLTF. The CDR3 nucleotides read TGTGCCAGCAGTTTATTGATCGGGACAGGCTCTGGGGCCAACGTCCTGACTTTC.

The V and J genes are TRBV2 and TRBJ1-5; 7 positions agree with TRBD1. Germline loops: CDR1 SNHLY, CDR2 FYNNEI. The CDR3 consists of 14 residues. V lost 4 bases, J lost 5 bases, and 5 bases stayed unmatched. CDR3 nucleotides: TGTGCCAGCAGTGCCGACAGGGCCGATCAGCCCCAGCATTTT. It specifies CASSADRADQPQHF.